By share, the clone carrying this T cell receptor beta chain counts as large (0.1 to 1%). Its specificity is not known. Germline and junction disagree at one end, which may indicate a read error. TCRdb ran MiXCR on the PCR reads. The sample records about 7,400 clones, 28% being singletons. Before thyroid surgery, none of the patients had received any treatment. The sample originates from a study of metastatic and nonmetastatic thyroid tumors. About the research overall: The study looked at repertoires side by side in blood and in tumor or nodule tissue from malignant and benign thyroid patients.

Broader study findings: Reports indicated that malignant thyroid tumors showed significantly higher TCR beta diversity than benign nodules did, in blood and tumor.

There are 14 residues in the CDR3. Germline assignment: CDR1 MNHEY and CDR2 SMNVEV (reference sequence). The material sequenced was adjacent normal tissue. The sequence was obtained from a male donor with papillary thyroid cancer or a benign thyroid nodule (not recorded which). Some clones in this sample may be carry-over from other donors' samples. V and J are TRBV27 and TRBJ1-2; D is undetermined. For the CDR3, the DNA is TGTGCCAGCCGTTTTGGAGCCAGACGAGATGGCTACACCTTC. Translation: CASRFGARRDGYTF.